This T cell receptor (beta chain) was identified during a study of T cells in Graves' hyperthyroidism and ophthalmopathy. Amplification of TCR beta CDR3 regions used RNA as the template. First-round RT-PCR of the TCR CDR3 relied on the HTBI primer set. A single record per CDR3 protein comes from TCRdb applying MiXCR to the multiplex PCR reads. The repertoire holds 650,000 to 750,000 distinct CDR3 sequences, with around 15% as singletons. Findings and caveats of the study: Ophthalmopathy was told apart from stable hyperthyroidism by a 13 V-J model.

As regards this clonotype: The target antigen is unknown.

Researchers defined stable Graves' hyperthyroidism as no ophthalmopathy progression within 18 months. Orbital computed tomography and thyroid ultrasound, together with serum TRAb and thyroxine and clinical symptoms, were used for diagnoses. PBMCs came from 8.5 to 10 ml fresh peripheral blood. CDR1 MNHEY and CDR2 SVGAGI come from the germline V gene. V lost 3 bases, J lost 0 bases, and 13 bases stayed unmatched. The CDR3 contains 20 residues. This TCR was recovered from a woman aged 18-29 years with Graves' hyperthyroidism. This chain connects TRBV6-5 to TRBJ2-1; the match to TRBD2 covers 11 bases. The specimen was blood. DNA of the CDR3: TGTGCCAGCAGTTATACGGAGGGGCTAGCGGGAGGTGGCTCCTACAATGAGCAGTTCTTC. Translating gives CASSYTEGLAGGGSYNEQFF.